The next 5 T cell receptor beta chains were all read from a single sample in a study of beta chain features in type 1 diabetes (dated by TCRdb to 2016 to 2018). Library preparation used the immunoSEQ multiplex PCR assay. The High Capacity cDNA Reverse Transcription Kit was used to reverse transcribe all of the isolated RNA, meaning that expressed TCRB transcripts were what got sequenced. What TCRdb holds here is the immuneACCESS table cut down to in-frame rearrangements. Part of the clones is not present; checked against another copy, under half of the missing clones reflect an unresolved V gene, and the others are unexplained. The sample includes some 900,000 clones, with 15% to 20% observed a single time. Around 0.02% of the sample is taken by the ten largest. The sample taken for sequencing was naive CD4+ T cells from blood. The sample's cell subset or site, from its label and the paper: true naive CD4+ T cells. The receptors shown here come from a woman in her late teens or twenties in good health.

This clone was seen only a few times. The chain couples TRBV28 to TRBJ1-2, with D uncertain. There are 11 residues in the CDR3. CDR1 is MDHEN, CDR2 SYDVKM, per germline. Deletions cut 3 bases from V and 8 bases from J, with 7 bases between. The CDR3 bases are TGTGCCAGCAGTTTCCCCGGAGGCTACACCTTC. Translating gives CASSFPGGYTF.

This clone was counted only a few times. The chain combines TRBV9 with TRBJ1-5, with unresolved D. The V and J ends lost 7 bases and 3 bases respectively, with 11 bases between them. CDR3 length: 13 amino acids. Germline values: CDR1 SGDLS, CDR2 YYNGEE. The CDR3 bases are TGTGCCAGCGCGATCGGTCCCAATCAGCCCCAGCATTTT. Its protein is CASAIGPNQPQHF.

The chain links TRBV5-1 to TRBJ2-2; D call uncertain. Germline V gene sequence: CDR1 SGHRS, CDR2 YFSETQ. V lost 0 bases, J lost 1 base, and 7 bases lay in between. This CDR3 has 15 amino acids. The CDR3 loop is CASSLEPGNTGELFF. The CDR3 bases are TGCGCCAGCAGCTTGGAGCCAGGGAACACCGGGGAGCTGTTTTTT.

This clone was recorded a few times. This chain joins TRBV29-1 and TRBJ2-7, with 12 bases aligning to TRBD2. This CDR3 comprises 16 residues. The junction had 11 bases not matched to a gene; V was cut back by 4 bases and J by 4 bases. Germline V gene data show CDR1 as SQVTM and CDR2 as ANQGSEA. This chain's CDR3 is CSVGGLAGGSRYEQYF. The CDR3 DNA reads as TGCAGCGTTGGAGGGCTAGCGGGAGGGTCGCGGTACGAGCAGTACTTC.

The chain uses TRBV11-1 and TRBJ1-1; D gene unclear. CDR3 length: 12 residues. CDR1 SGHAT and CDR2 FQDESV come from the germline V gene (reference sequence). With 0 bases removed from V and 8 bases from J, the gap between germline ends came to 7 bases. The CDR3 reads CASSLARREAFF. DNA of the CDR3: TGTGCCAGCAGCTTAGCACGGAGAGAAGCTTTCTTT.